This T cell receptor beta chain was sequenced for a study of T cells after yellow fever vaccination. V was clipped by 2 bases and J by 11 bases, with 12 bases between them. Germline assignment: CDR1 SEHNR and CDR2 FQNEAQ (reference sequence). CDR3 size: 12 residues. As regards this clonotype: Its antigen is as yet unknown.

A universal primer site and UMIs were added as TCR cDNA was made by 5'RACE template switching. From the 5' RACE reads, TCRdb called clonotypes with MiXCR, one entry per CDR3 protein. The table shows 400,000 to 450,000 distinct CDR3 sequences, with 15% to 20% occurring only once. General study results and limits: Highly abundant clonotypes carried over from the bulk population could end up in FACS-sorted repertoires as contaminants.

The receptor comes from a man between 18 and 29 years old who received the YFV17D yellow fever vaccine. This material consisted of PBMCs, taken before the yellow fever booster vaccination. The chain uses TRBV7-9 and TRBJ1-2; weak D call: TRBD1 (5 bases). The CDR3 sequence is CASSLIGRAYTF. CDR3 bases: TGTGCCAGCAGCTTAATTGGCAGGGCTTACACCTTC.